The T cell receptor (beta chain) described here comes from a study of control samples from healthy donors and cancer patients. Here immunoSEQ multiplex PCR was the method, and the copy in TCRdb shows in-frame clones only, minus some. The sample yields tens of thousands of clones, about 88% seen once. Germline V gene sequence: CDR1 SGHTS, CDR2 YDEGEE. The CDR3 has 15 amino acids. The ends lost 5 bases at V and 1 base at J; junction bases unmatched: 7. The genes are TRBV5-8 and TRBJ2-3, with TRBD2 matching 7 bases. The sequencing sample was made of blood. This sequence was found in an older woman in good health. The DNA of the CDR3 is TGTGCCAGCAGTCCAAAGAGCGGGGGCACAGATACGCAGTATTTT. Protein: CASSPKSGGTDTQYF.